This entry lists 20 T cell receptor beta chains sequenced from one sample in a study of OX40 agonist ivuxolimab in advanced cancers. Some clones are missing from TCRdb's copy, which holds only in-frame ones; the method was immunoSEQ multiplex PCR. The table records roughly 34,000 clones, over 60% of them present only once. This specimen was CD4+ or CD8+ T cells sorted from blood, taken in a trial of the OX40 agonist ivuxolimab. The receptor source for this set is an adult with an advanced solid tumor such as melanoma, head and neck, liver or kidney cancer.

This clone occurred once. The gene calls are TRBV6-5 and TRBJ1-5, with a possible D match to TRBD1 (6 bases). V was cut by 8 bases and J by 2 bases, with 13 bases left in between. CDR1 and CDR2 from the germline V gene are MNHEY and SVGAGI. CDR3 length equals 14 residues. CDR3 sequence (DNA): TGTGCCAGCGCGACAGGTACAGGCAATCAGCCCCAGCATTTT. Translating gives CASATGTGNQPQHF.

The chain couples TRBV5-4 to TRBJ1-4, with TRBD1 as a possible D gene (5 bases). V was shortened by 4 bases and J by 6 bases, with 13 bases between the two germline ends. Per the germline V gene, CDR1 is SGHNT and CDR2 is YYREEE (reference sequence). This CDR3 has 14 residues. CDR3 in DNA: TGTGCCAGCAGCCCTACGGGCAGGGATGAAAAACTGTTTTTT. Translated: CASSPTGRDEKLFF.

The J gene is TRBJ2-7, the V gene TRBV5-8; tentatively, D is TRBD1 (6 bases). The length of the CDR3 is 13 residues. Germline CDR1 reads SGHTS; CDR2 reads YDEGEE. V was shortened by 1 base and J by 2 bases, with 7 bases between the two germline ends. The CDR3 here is CASSLTGTYEQYF. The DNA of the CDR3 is TGTGCCAGCAGCTTGACAGGGACCTACGAGCAGTACTTC.

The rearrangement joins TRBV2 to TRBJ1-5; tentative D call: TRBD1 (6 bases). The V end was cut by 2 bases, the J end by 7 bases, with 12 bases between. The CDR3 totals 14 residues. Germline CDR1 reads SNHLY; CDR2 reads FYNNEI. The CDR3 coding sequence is TGTGCCAGCAGTGAATCGGGGGGCTCGCAGCCCCAGCATTTT. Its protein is CASSESGGSQPQHF. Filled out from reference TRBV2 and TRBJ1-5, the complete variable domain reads EPEVTQTPSHQVTQMGQEVILRCVPISNHLYFYWYRQILGQKVEFLVSFYNNEISEKSEIFDDQFSVERPDGSNFTLKIRSTKLEDSAMYFCASSESGGSQPQHFGDGTRLSIL.

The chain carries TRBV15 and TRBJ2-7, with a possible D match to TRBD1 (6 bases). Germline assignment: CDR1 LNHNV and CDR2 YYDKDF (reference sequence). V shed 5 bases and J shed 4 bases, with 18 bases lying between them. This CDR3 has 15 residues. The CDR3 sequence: CATSSLGLGAYEQYF. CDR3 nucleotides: TGTGCCACCAGCTCTCTTGGTCTGGGGGCTTACGAGCAGTACTTC.

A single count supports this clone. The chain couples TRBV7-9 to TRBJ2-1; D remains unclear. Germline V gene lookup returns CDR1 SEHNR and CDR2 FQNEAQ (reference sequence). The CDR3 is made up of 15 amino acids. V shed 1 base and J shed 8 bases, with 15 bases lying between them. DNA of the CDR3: TGTGCCAGCAGCTTAGGAAGCACAGTTGGGGATGAGCAGTTCTTC. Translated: CASSLGSTVGDEQFF.

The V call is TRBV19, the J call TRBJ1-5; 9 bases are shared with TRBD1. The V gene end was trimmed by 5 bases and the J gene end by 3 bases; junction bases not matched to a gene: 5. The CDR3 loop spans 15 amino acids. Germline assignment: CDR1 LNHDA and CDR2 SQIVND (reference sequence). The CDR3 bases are TGTGCCAGTAGTTACAGGGGGCACTACAATCAGCCCCAGCATTTT. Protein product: CASSYRGHYNQPQHF.

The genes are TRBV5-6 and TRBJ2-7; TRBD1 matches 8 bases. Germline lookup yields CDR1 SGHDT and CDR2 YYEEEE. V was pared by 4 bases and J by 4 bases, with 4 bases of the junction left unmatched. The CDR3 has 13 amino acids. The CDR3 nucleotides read TGTGCCAGCAGCCGGGACAGGTTTTACGAGCAGTACTTC. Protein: CASSRDRFYEQYF.

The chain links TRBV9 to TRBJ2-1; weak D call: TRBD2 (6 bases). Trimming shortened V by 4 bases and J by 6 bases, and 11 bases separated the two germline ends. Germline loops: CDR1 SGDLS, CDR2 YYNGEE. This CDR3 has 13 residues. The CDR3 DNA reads TGTGCCAGCAGCATCGGGACTCTCAATGAGCAGTTCTTC. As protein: CASSIGTLNEQFF.

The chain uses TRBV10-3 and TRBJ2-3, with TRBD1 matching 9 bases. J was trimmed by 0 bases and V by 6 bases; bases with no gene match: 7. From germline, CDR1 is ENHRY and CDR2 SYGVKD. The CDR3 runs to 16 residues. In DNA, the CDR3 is TGTGCCATCAGGGGATCACAGGGGGCCAGCACAGATACGCAGTATTTT. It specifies CAIRGSQGASTDTQYF.

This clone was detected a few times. As DNA, the CDR3 is TGTGCCAGCAGCTCCACTAGCAATACCGGGGAGCTGTTTTTT. As protein: CASSSTSNTGELFF. The chain carries TRBV7-3 and TRBJ2-2; tentative D call: TRBD2 (6 bases). The CDR3 contains 14 residues. Germline V gene lookup returns CDR1 SGHTA and CDR2 FQGTGA. Trimming removed 4 bases at V and 5 bases at J, with 11 bases between.

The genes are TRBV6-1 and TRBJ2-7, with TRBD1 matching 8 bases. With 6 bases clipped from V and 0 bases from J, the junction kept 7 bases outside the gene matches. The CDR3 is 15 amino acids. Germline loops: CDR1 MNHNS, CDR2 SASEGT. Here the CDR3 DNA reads TGTGCCAGCAGGAGTCCGGGACAGGCCTCCTACGAGCAGTACTTC. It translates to CASRSPGQASYEQYF.

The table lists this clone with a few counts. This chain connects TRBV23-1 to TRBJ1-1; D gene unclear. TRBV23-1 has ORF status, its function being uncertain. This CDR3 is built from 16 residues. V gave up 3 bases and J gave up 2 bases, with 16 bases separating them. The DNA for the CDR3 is TGCGCCAGCAGTCAGGGGAACAGTACCCAAAACACTGAAGCTTTCTTT. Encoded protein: CASSQGNSTQNTEAFF.

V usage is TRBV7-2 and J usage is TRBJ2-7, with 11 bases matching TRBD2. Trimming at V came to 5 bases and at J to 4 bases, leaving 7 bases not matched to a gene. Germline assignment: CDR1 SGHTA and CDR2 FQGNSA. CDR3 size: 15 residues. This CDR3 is CASSASSGGGYEQYV. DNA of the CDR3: TGTGCCAGCAGCGCTAGTAGCGGGGGGGGGTACGAGCAGTACGTC.

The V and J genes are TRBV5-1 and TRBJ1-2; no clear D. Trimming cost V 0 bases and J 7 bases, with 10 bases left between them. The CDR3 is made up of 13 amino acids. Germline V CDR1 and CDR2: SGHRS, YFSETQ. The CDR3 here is CASSLDWSRGYTF. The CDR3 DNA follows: TGCGCCAGCAGCTTGGATTGGAGCCGTGGCTACACCTTC.

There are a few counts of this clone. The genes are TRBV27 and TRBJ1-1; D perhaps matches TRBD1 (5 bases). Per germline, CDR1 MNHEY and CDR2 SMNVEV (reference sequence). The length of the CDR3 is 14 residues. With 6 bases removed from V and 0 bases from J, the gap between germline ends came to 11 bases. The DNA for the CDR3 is TGTGCCAGCAGACCGGGGGGGGTGAACACTGAAGCTTTCTTT. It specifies CASRPGGVNTEAFF.

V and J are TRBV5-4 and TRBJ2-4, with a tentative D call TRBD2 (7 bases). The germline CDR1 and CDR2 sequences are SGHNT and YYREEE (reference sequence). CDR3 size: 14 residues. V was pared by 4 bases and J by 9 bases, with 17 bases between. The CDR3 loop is CASSRGGQIGIQYF. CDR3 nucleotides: TGTGCCAGCAGCCGCGGGGGACAAATCGGCATTCAGTACTTC.

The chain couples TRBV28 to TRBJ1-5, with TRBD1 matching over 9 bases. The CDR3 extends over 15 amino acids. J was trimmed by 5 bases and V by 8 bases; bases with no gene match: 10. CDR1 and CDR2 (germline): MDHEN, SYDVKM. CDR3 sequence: CASRPGQGLHQPQHF. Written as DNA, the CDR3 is TGTGCCAGCCGTCCGGGACAGGGTCTGCATCAGCCCCAGCATTTT.

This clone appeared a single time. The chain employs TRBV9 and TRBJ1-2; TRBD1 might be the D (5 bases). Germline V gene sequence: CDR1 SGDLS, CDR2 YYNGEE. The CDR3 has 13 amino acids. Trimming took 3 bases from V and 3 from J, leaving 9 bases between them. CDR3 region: CASSAWGDYGYTF. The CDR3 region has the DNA TGTGCCAGCAGCGCCTGGGGCGACTATGGCTACACCTTC.

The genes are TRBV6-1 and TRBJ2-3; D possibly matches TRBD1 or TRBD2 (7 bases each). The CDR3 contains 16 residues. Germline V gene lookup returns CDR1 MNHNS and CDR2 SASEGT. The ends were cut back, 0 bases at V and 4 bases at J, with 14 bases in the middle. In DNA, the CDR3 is TGTGCCAGCAGTGAAGCTATCAGGGGGGGCCCAGATACGCAGTATTTT. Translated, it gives CASSEAIRGGPDTQYF.